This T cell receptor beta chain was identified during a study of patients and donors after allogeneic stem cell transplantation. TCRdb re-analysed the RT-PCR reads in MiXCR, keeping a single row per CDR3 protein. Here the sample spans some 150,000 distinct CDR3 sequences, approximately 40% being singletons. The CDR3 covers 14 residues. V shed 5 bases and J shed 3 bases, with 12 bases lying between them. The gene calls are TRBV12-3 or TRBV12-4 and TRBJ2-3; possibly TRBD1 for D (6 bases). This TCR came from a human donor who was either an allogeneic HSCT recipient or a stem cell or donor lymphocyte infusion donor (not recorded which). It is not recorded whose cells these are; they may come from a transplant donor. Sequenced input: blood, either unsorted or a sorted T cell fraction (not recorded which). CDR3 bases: TGTGCCAGCAGTCCTCGACAGGCAACAGATACGCAGTATTTT. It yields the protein CASSPRQATDTQYF.